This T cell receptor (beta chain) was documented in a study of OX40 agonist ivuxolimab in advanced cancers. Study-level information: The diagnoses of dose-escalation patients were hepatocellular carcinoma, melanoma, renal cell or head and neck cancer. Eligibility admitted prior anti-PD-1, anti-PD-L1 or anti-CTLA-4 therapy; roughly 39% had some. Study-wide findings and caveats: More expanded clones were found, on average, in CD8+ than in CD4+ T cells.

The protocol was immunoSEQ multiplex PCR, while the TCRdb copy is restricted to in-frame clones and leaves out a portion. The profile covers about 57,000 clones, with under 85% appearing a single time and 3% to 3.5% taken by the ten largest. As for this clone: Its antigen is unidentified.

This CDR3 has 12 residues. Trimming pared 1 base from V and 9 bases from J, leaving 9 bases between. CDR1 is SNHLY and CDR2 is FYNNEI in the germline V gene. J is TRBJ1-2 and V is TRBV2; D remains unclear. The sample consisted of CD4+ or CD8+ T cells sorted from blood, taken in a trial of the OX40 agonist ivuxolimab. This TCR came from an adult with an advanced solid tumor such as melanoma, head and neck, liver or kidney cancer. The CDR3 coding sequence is TGTGCCAGCAGTGAAGAGAACAGACGCTACACCTTC. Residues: CASSEENRRYTF.